A single sample is the source of the 20 T cell receptor beta chains below, sequenced in a study of cytomegalovirus exposure and HLA in healthy donors (dated by TCRdb to between 2016 and 2019). The library was prepared using the immunoSEQ multiplex PCR assay. For the multiplex PCR, a mixture combining 60 forward primers for TCR Vbeta segments and 13 reverse primers for TCR Jbeta segments was used. In its TCRdb copy, this immuneACCESS table keeps in-frame sequences only and misses some clones. Where compared with another copy, unresolved V genes explain less than half of these, and the others have no known cause. Counted in this sample were some 110,000 clones; 76% of them appeared once. Of the sample, more than 15% is held by the ten largest clones. The sequencing sample was made of PBMCs. All receptors come from a man aged 50-60 years in good health and CMV-seropositive.

V is TRBV19 and J is TRBJ2-2; D gene uncertain. This CDR3 has 13 residues. Germline CDR1 LNHDA, CDR2 SQIVND (reference sequence). Here the CDR3 reads CASRRTGTGELFF. DNA of the CDR3: TGTGCTTCTAGACGAACGGGCACCGGGGAGCTGTTTTTT.

The chain combines TRBV10-1 with TRBJ2-5; D is ambiguous. From germline, CDR1 is WNHNN and CDR2 SYGVQD (reference sequence). V was trimmed by 0 bases and J by 1 base, leaving 6 bases between them. This CDR3 comprises 14 residues. This CDR3 is CASSESYSQETQYF. The CDR3 bases are TGCGCCAGCAGTGAGTCCTACAGCCAAGAGACCCAGTACTTC.

In its sample, this clone was seen once. This chain connects TRBV18 to TRBJ2-1; the match to TRBD2 covers 10 bases. The germline V gene encodes CDR1 KGHSH and CDR2 LQKENI. CDR3 length equals 15 residues. The junction had 4 bases not matched to a gene; V was cut back by 2 bases and J by 6 bases. CDR3: CASSPSSGGGNEQFF. The CDR3 bases are TGTGCCAGCTCACCATCGAGCGGGGGGGGCAATGAGCAGTTCTTC.

This clone was observed a handful of times. V and J are TRBV6-5 and TRBJ2-7; no clear D gene. From germline, CDR1 is MNHEY and CDR2 SVGAGI. V was shortened by 4 bases and J by 3 bases, with 4 bases between the two germline ends. This CDR3 spans 11 amino acids. In nucleotides, the CDR3 is TGTGCCAGCAGTTCACACTACGAGCAGTACTTC. Its protein product is CASSSHYEQYF.

The V and J genes are TRBV27 and TRBJ1-4; D is perhaps TRBD1 (5 bases). Germline values: CDR1 MNHEY, CDR2 SMNVEV (reference sequence). The CDR3 covers 17 residues. Trimming removed 2 bases at V and 1 base at J, with 14 bases between. The CDR3 region has the DNA TGTGCCAGCAGTTTAATCGGGCGGGGGGGAACTAATGAAAAACTGTTTTTT. Its translation: CASSLIGRGGTNEKLFF. Combining the CDR3 with reference TRBV27 and TRBJ1-4 gives the whole variable domain EAQVTQNPRYLITVTGKKLTVTCSQNMNHEYMSWYRQDPGLGLRQIYYSMNVEVTDKGDVPEGYKVSRKEKRNFPLILESPSPNQTSLYFCASSLIGRGGTNEKLFFGSGTQLSVL.

Here the CDR3 reads CASSPQAGLIYGYTF. The CDR3 nucleotides read TGTGCCAGCAGCCCTCAGGCAGGATTAATCTATGGCTACACCTTC. The chain uses TRBV9 and TRBJ1-2; D is unclear. Germline V gene lookup returns CDR1 SGDLS and CDR2 YYNGEE. The CDR3 is 15 amino acids. Trimming took 4 bases from V and 4 from J, leaving 17 bases between them. Filled out from reference TRBV9 and TRBJ1-2, the complete variable domain reads DSGVTQTPKHLITATGQRVTLRCSPRSGDLSVYWYQQSLDQGLQFLIQYYNGEERAKGNILERFSAQQFPDLHSELNLSSLELGDSALYFCASSPQAGLIYGYTFGSGTRLTVV.

The gene calls are TRBV5-1 and TRBJ1-1; TRBD1 might be the D (5 bases). Trimming took 3 bases from V and 2 from J, leaving 11 bases between them. Germline CDR1 is SGHRS and CDR2 is YFSETQ. The CDR3 contains 14 residues. CDR3 DNA sequence: TGCGCCAGCAGCTGGGACGGGGGAAACACTGAAGCTTTCTTT. It specifies CASSWDGGNTEAFF.

This clone was recorded a few times. The gene calls are TRBV5-5 and TRBJ1-5; D is perhaps TRBD1 (6 bases). Germline loops: CDR1 SGHKS, CDR2 YYEKEE (reference sequence). Trimming removed 2 bases from V and 6 bases from J, with 12 bases in between. The CDR3 spans 14 residues. CDR3 protein: CASSLQGPGQPQHF. Here the CDR3 DNA reads TGTGCCAGCAGCTTACAGGGCCCTGGTCAGCCCCAGCATTTT.

This chain joins TRBV29-1 and TRBJ2-2; 8 nucleotides align to TRBD1. Germline V CDR1 and CDR2: SQVTM, ANQGSEA. The J segment lost 5 bases and the V segment lost 1 base, leaving 9 bases of the junction unmatched. This CDR3 spans 16 amino acids. In DNA form, the CDR3 reads TGCAGCGTTGAAGGGTCCGACAGGGGAGAGACCGGGGAGCTGTTTTTT. This sequence encodes CSVEGSDRGETGELFF.

The chain links TRBV5-6 to TRBJ2-4, with a weak D call TRBD1 (6 bases). Per germline, CDR1 SGHDT and CDR2 YYEEEE. Trimming removed 2 bases at V and 7 bases at J, with 13 bases between. This CDR3 has 14 amino acids. The CDR3 coding sequence is TGTGCCAGCAGCTTTCAAACAGGGACGAACATTCAGTACTTC. It is translated as CASSFQTGTNIQYF.

CDR3 protein: CASSLTFGGGSTDTQYF. The CDR3, as DNA: TGTGCCAGCAGCTTGACGTTTGGGGGAGGATCGACAGATACGCAGTATTTT. The rearrangement links TRBV5-4 to TRBJ2-3; a weak D match, TRBD2 (6 bases). Trimming pared 1 base from V and 3 bases from J, leaving 18 bases between. Germline CDR1 SGHNT, CDR2 YYREEE (reference sequence). There are 17 residues in the CDR3.

This chain uses TRBV10-3 with TRBJ2-7; 13 bases map to TRBD2. The V gene end was trimmed by 2 bases and the J gene end by 5 bases; junction bases not matched to a gene: 6. Per germline, CDR1 ENHRY and CDR2 SYGVKD. This CDR3 spans 16 amino acids. This CDR3 is CAISEGTSGNYDEQYF. In DNA, the CDR3 is TGTGCCATCAGTGAGGGGACTAGCGGGAATTACGACGAGCAGTACTTC.

The chain recombines TRBV28 with TRBJ2-3; 12 bases agree with TRBD2. Germline CDR1 and CDR2: MDHEN and SYDVKM. CDR3 size: 16 residues. Losses at the gene ends were 4 bases for V and 3 bases for J; bases not matched to a gene: 5. CDR3 sequence (DNA): TGTGCCAGCAGTTCGGCGACTAGCGGGAGAACAGATACGCAGTATTTT. As protein: CASSSATSGRTDTQYF.

The chain is built from TRBV25-1 and TRBJ2-3; 10 bases line up with TRBD2. CDR1 is MGHDK and CDR2 is SYGVNS in the germline V gene. This CDR3 is built from 15 residues. Trimming removed 4 bases from V and 6 bases from J; junction bases left unmatched: 7. In nucleotides, the CDR3 is TGTGCCAGCAGTGTAAGCGGGAGGGCCGCGGATACGCAGTATTTT. This codes for CASSVSGRAADTQYF.

The CDR3 nucleotides are TGCGCCAGCGAAGGCCTAGGGGGTCACCAAGAGACCCAGTACTTC. This codes for CASEGLGGHQETQYF. V is TRBV5-1 and J is TRBJ2-5; perhaps TRBD1 as D (6 bases). CDR1 and CDR2 from the germline V gene are SGHRS and YFSETQ. The CDR3 length is 15 residues. The germline V and J ends were trimmed by 7 bases and 0 bases, with 16 bases remaining between them.

The genes are TRBV18 and TRBJ1-2; D remains unclear. V was pared by 2 bases and J by 8 bases, with 12 bases between. There are 13 residues in the CDR3. Germline-derived CDR1 and CDR2 are KGHSH and LQKENI. The CDR3: CASSPRAGEGYTF. In DNA, the CDR3 is TGTGCCAGCTCACCAAGAGCCGGGGAAGGCTACACCTTC.

The chain has TRBV6-5 and TRBJ1-2; D remains unclear. V lost 3 bases and J lost 6, with 11 bases in between. Germline V gene data show CDR1 as MNHEY and CDR2 as SVGAGI. The CDR3 is 13 residues long. CDR3 residues: CASSYNLRDGYTF. The DNA for the CDR3 is TGTGCCAGCAGTTATAATTTGAGGGATGGCTACACCTTC.

This chain connects TRBV5-1 to TRBJ2-3; 11 bases line up with TRBD2. Losses at the gene ends were 3 bases for V and 1 base for J; bases not matched to a gene: 4. Germline CDR1 SGHRS, CDR2 YFSETQ. CDR3 length equals 16 residues. For the CDR3, the DNA is TGCGCCAGCAGCTGGGGACTAGCGGATCGCACAGATACGCAGTATTTT. Its protein is CASSWGLADRTDTQYF.

The chain combines TRBV10-1 with TRBJ2-3, with TRBD2 matching 10 bases. Trimming took 5 bases from V and 1 from J; bases not matched to a gene: 3. From germline, CDR1 is WNHNN and CDR2 SYGVQD (reference sequence). This CDR3 comprises 15 residues. In DNA, the CDR3 is TGCGCCAGCAGTACGGGGACTAGCGGCACAGATACGCAGTATTTT. As protein: CASSTGTSGTDTQYF.

The V gene is TRBV10-1, the J gene TRBJ1-1; D unresolved. The germline CDR1 and CDR2 sequences are WNHNN and SYGVQD (reference sequence). With 3 bases removed from V and 1 base from J, the gap between germline ends came to 9 bases. The CDR3 has 14 residues. CDR3 loop: CASSDEGRNTEAFF. CDR3 in DNA: TGCGCCAGCAGTGACGAGGGCAGGAACACTGAAGCTTTCTTT.